Listed below are T cell receptor beta chains from one sample, sequenced in a study of blood T cell repertoires in COVID-19. Produced via immunoSEQ multiplex PCR; TCRdb's table is partial and in-frame only. The repertoire consists of about 270,000 clones, with 86% occurring once and the leading ten covering about 2.7%. Sequenced: PBMCs or T cells enriched from blood (not recorded which). These receptors all stem from a young woman who had recovered from COVID-19. The CDR3 runs from the conserved cysteine through the conserved F or W. The D gene is left open where the match is weak. Size tells how often a clone was seen (once, few, many) or the class of an expanded clone, and some rows leave it out.

TRBV7-2	TRBJ1-6	.	.	CASSLLYKTERDSPLHF	TGTGCCAGCAGCCTCTTGTACAAGACAGAAAGGGATTCACCCCTCCACTTT
TRBV5-1	TRBJ2-2	.	TRBD2	CASSYGLAGGLGELFF	TGCGCCAGCAGCTACGGACTAGCGGGAGGGCTTGGGGAGCTGTTTTTT
TRBV6-5	TRBJ2-7	once	.	CASSYSNVFSYEQYF	TGTGCCAGCAGTTACTCGAATGTTTTTAGCTACGAGCAGTACTTC
TRBV9	TRBJ2-3	once	TRBD2	CASSVGLAGVGSTDTQYF	TGTGCCAGCAGCGTAGGACTAGCGGGAGTGGGCAGCACAGATACGCAGTATTTT
TRBV5-4	TRBJ2-5	.	.	CASSLGGRQETQYF	TGTGCCAGCAGCTTAGGAGGGCGACAAGAGACCCAGTACTTC
TRBV14	TRBJ2-1	.	TRBD1	CASSQDGTVSSYNEQFF	TGTGCCAGCAGCCAAGATGGGACAGTAAGCTCCTACAATGAGCAGTTCTTC
TRBV10-3	TRBJ1-5	.	TRBD1	CAISETGQAINQPQHF	TGTGCCATCAGTGAGACCGGACAGGCGATCAATCAGCCCCAGCATTTT
TRBV28	TRBJ2-1	.	TRBD2	CASSLTSGSYNEQFF	TGTGCCAGCAGTTTAACTAGCGGGAGTTACAATGAGCAGTTCTTC
TRBV19	TRBJ1-2	.	.	CASSIEAGFRAYTF	TGTGCCAGTAGTATAGAGGCCGGGTTCCGTGCTTACACCTTC
TRBV4-3	TRBJ1-2	few	.	CASSRSRQTLSGYGYTF	TGCGCCAGCAGCCGGAGTAGACAGACCCTATCGGGCTATGGCTACACCTTC
TRBV4-3	TRBJ1-1	few	.	CASSQHAGLGNTEAFF	TGCGCCAGCAGCCAACACGCGGGCCTTGGGAACACTGAAGCTTTCTTT
TRBV7-9	TRBJ2-7	.	TRBD1	CASSPPPDRGRGDEQYF	TGTGCCAGCAGCCCACCCCCGGACAGGGGGCGCGGCGACGAGCAGTACTTC
TRBV28	TRBJ2-2	.	.	CASSLARGDTGELFF	TGTGCCAGCAGTTTAGCCAGGGGAGACACCGGGGAGCTGTTTTTT
TRBV6-5	TRBJ1-4	.	.	CASRTGLWKLFF	TGTGCCAGCAGAACAGGCTTGTGGAAACTGTTTTTT
TRBV7-9	TRBJ1-1	.	.	CASSPGLKAFF	TGTGCCAGCAGCCCAGGCCTAAAAGCTTTCTTT
TRBV7-8	TRBJ1-6	.	TRBD1	CASSRGQEKINSPLHF	TGTGCCAGCAGCCGAGGACAGGAAAAAATAAATTCACCCCTCCACTTT
TRBV4-1	TRBJ2-5	.	TRBD1	CASSHPDRAQETQYF	TGCGCCAGCAGCCACCCGGACAGGGCCCAAGAGACCCAGTACTTC
TRBV5-1	TRBJ2-6	.	.	CASSLTGRPGANVLTF	TGCGCCAGCAGCTTGACAGGTAGACCTGGGGCCAACGTCCTGACTTTC
TRBV5-1	TRBJ1-1	.	.	CASRRGRGTEAFF	TGCGCCAGCAGGCGGGGGCGCGGGACTGAAGCTTTCTTT
TRBV7-2	TRBJ2-5	.	TRBD2	CASSPQVAGGRETQYF	TGTGCCAGCAGCCCCCAGGTAGCGGGAGGGCGAGAGACCCAGTACTTC
TRBV4-3	TRBJ1-6	.	TRBD1	CASRGQGNSPLHF	TGCGCCAGCAGAGGACAGGGTAATTCACCCCTCCACTTT
TRBV30	TRBJ2-7	.	.	CAWTGVASYEQYF	TGTGCCTGGACGGGGGTAGCCTCCTACGAGCAGTACTTC
TRBV4-1	TRBJ1-5	.	TRBD1	CASSHNGGTGDPINQPQHF	TGCGCCAGCAGCCACAACGGGGGGACAGGGGACCCAATTAATCAGCCCCAGCATTTT
TRBV6-2/TRBV6-3	TRBJ1-2	.	.	CASSYPRRASGYTF	TGTGCCAGCAGTTACCCACGGCGAGCGAGTGGCTACACCTTC
TRBV28	TRBJ2-1	.	TRBD1	CASSSPGTGNYNEQFF	TGTGCCAGCAGTTCCCCCGGGACAGGTAACTACAATGAGCAGTTCTTC
TRBV7-2	TRBJ2-3	.	TRBD1	CASSFDRGIADTQYF	TGTGCCAGCAGCTTTGACAGGGGGATTGCAGATACGCAGTATTTT
TRBV11-2	TRBJ1-2	.	TRBD1	CASSSNRDSYGYTF	TGTGCCAGCAGCTCAAACCGGGACAGCTATGGCTACACCTTC
TRBV28	TRBJ2-3	.	TRBD2	CASSLREASGQYF	TGTGCCAGCAGTTTGCGGGAGGCCTCGGGGCAGTATTTT
TRBV24-1	TRBJ1-5	.	.	CATSDLGRVEYVQPQHF	TGTGCCACCAGTGATTTGGGGCGGGTGGAATATGTTCAGCCCCAGCATTTT
TRBV11-2	TRBJ2-7	once	.	CASSFRGAGATYEQYF	TGTGCCAGCAGCTTTCGGGGGGCAGGTGCTACCTACGAGCAGTACTTC
TRBV27	TRBJ2-1	.	TRBD2	CASSIGGNEQFF	TGTGCCAGCAGTATCGGGGGGAATGAGCAGTTCTTC
TRBV27	TRBJ2-5	.	TRBD1	CASSFGTAGTETQYF	TGTGCCAGCAGCTTCGGGACAGCCGGGACAGAGACCCAGTACTTC
TRBV7-3	TRBJ2-7	once	.	CASSAGAGNYEQYF	TGTGCCAGCAGCGCAGGCGCAGGGAACTACGAGCAGTACTTC
TRBV4-3	TRBJ2-7	.	TRBD1	CASSPGTETYEQYF	TGCGCCAGCAGCCCCGGGACAGAGACTTACGAGCAGTACTTC
TRBV6-6	TRBJ2-2	once	TRBD1	CASRRSGGAAGELFF	TGTGCCAGCAGGAGGTCAGGGGGCGCGGCTGGGGAGCTGTTTTTT
TRBV3-1/TRBV3-2	TRBJ2-7	.	.	CASSQEALTASYEQYF	TGTGCCAGCAGCCAAGAAGCACTTACCGCCTCCTACGAGCAGTACTTC
TRBV7-2	TRBJ2-5	.	.	CASSLAGQGTQYF	TGTGCCAGCAGCTTAGCAGGGCAGGGGACCCAGTACTTC
TRBV10-1	TRBJ2-1	few	.	CASSGGGKNEQFF	TGCGCCAGCAGTGGGGGCGGGAAAAATGAGCAGTTCTTC
TRBV19	TRBJ1-5	.	.	CASSTRASRGNQPQHF	TGTGCCAGTAGTACCAGAGCATCGAGGGGCAATCAGCCCCAGCATTTT
TRBV6-6	TRBJ1-5	.	.	CASSYSRALDQPQHF	TGTGCCAGCAGTTACTCGCGGGCATTAGATCAGCCCCAGCATTTT
TRBV2	TRBJ1-1	.	.	CASSEDTLNTEAFF	TGTGCCAGCAGTGAAGACACCTTGAACACTGAAGCTTTCTTT
TRBV29-1	TRBJ1-2	once	TRBD1	CSVDGALGGPNYGYTF	TGCAGCGTTGATGGGGCTTTAGGGGGCCCTAACTATGGCTACACCTTC
TRBV9	TRBJ1-5	.	TRBD1	CASSLQGNQPQHF	TGTGCCAGCAGCCTACAGGGGAATCAGCCCCAGCATTTT
TRBV5-1	TRBJ1-2	.	.	CASSLVGADYGYTF	TGCGCCAGCAGCTTGGTTGGGGCGGACTATGGCTACACCTTC
TRBV27	TRBJ2-3	.	TRBD2	CASSRLGLAGALRITDTQYF	TGTGCCAGCAGTCGACTTGGACTAGCGGGGGCCTTAAGAATCACAGATACGCAGTATTTT
TRBV4-2	TRBJ2-3	.	TRBD1	CASSQDTGGGTDTQYF	TGTGCCAGCAGCCAAGACACAGGGGGTGGCACAGATACGCAGTATTTT
TRBV30	TRBJ1-5	.	TRBD1	CAWSGTGRSNQPQHF	TGTGCCTGGAGTGGGACAGGACGAAGCAATCAGCCCCAGCATTTT